These 30 T cell receptor beta chains were all obtained from the same sample, sequenced in a study of cytomegalovirus exposure and HLA in healthy donors. Primers: 60 Vbeta forward and 13 Jbeta reverse. Measured with immunoSEQ multiplex PCR; TCRdb has only the in-frame clones, and not every one. The listing contains about 210,000 clones. The sample was PBMCs. These TCRs come from a young woman in good health and CMV-seropositive.

V and J are TRBV14 and TRBJ2-1; D might be TRBD2 (5 bases). Trimming stripped 4 bases from V and 3 bases from J, with 7 bases between. The CDR3 extends over 13 amino acids. Looked up from germline, CDR1 is SGHDN and CDR2 is FVKESK. In DNA, the CDR3 is TGTGCCAGCAGCCTGGGAGTCTACAATGAGCAGTTCTTC. Residues: CASSLGVYNEQFF.

The chain joins TRBV11-3 to TRBJ2-3; possible D gene TRBD1, 6 bases. Germline values: CDR1 SGHNT, CDR2 YENEEA. The CDR3 contains 16 residues. V lost 3 bases and J 1 base, leaving 14 bases between the germline ends. The chain's CDR3 is CASSFDSKGGTDTQYF. In DNA, the CDR3 is TGTGCCAGCAGCTTCGACAGTAAGGGGGGCACAGATACGCAGTATTTT.

The rearrangement links TRBV6-5 to TRBJ2-7, with 8 positions matching TRBD2. Germline trimming cut 4 bases from V and 1 base from J; bases unmatched to any gene: 6. The CDR3 sequence is 15 residues long. Germline V gene lookup returns CDR1 MNHEY and CDR2 SVGAGI. The DNA of the CDR3 is TGTGCCAGCAGTTTACTAGCGGCTCGATCCTACGAGCAGTACTTC. This encodes CASSLLAARSYEQYF.

The chain is built from TRBV7-8 and TRBJ2-5, with 12 bases matching TRBD1. The J call may be in error: the DNA end matches TRBJ2-7 better. The CDR3 runs to 14 residues. Germline CDR1 reads SGHVS; CDR2 reads FQNEAQ. The CDR3 DNA is TGTGCCAGCAGCTTGGGACAGGGGGCGTACGAGCAGTACTTC. Translation gives CASSLGQGAYEQYF.

The chain recombines TRBV2 with TRBJ2-1; 8 positions agree with TRBD2. This CDR3 is 15 amino acids long. Germline V gene lookup returns CDR1 SNHLY and CDR2 FYNNEI. The J segment lost 4 bases and the V segment lost 4 bases, leaving 6 bases of the junction unmatched. The CDR3 region is CASSGWGTRYNEQFF. CDR3 nucleotides: TGTGCCAGCAGTGGGTGGGGGACTAGATACAATGAGCAGTTCTTC.

CDR3: CASSDITRLAGTGELFF. The CDR3 DNA is TGTGCCAGCAGCGACATCACCCGACTAGCGGGTACCGGGGAGCTGTTTTTT. The V call is TRBV5-4, the J call TRBJ2-2; 10 bases map to TRBD2. J gave up 5 bases and V 4 bases, and 11 bases lay outside the gene matches. The CDR3 loop spans 17 amino acids. Per the germline V gene, CDR1 is SGHNT and CDR2 is YYREEE (reference sequence).

V and J are TRBV5-1 and TRBJ2-2; TRBD2 aligns across 15 bases. This CDR3 is 19 amino acids long. The J segment lost 4 bases and the V segment lost 2 bases, leaving 9 bases of the junction unmatched. The germline CDR1 and CDR2 sequences are SGHRS and YFSETQ. In DNA, the CDR3 is TGCGCCAGCAGCTTATTACCGGGACTAGCGGGAGGAAGCACCGGGGAGCTGTTTTTT. Protein: CASSLLPGLAGGSTGELFF.

The DNA for the CDR3 is TGCGCCAGCAGCGACGGGTGGAGCTCCTACGAGCAGTACTTC. It is translated as CASSDGWSSYEQYF. V is TRBV10-1 and J is TRBJ2-7; D unresolved. Germline V gene sequence: CDR1 WNHNN, CDR2 SYGVQD (reference sequence). The CDR3 spans 14 residues. V dropped 6 bases and J dropped 0 bases, with 12 bases sitting between them.

V usage is TRBV11-2 and J usage is TRBJ1-1; tentatively, D is TRBD1 (5 bases). V dropped 0 bases and J dropped 11 bases, with 7 bases sitting between them. Germline V gives CDR1 SGHAT, CDR2 FQNNGV. This CDR3 has 11 amino acids. The CDR3 DNA is TGTGCCAGCAGCTTAGACAGGGTGGCTTTCTTT. Its protein is CASSLDRVAFF.

On this clone: The junction differs from germline at one of its ends, possibly a read error. Other DNA sequences within the sample encode an identical CDR3. The V and J genes are TRBV25-1 and TRBJ2-7, with unresolved D. CDR3 size: 12 residues. The germline CDR1 and CDR2 sequences are MGHDK and SYGVNS. As DNA, the CDR3 is TGCGCCAGCAGGCAGGCTTACTACGAGCAGTACTTC. This codes for CASRQAYYEQYF.

The CDR3: CASSLAGSSDSYYEQYF. In nucleotides, the CDR3 is TGTGCCAGCAGCTTGGCCGGGTCTTCGGACTCGTACTACGAGCAGTACTTC. V and J are TRBV5-5 and TRBJ2-7, with D tentatively TRBD2 (5 bases). The CDR3 spans 17 residues. The ends were cut back, 0 bases at V and 3 bases at J, with 19 bases in the middle. Germline V gene data show CDR1 as SGHKS and CDR2 as YYEKEE (reference sequence). The complete variable domain, with remaining parts taken from reference TRBV5-5 and TRBJ2-7, reads DAGVTQSPTHLIKTRGQQVTLRCSPISGHKSVSWYQQVLGQGPQFIFQYYEKEERGRGNFPDRFSARQFPNYSSELNVNALLLGDSALYLCASSLAGSSDSYYEQYFGPGTRLTVT.

The chain couples TRBV7-2 to TRBJ2-1; 7 positions match TRBD2. The CDR3 contains 13 residues. Germline V CDR1 and CDR2: SGHTA, FQGNSA. The ends lost 1 base at V and 10 bases at J; junction bases unmatched: 4. The CDR3 nucleotides are TGTGCCAGCAGCTTAGGCAGGGAGGGAGAGCAGTTCTTC. Amino acid sequence: CASSLGREGEQFF.

The rearrangement joins TRBV5-1 to TRBJ1-2, with D unclear. The germline CDR1 and CDR2 sequences are SGHRS and YFSETQ. V lost 4 bases and J 0 bases, leaving 13 bases between the germline ends. The CDR3 length is 15 residues. The DNA of the CDR3 is TGCGCCAGCAGCCGGGAGGCGGGTTCTAACTATGGCTACACCTTC. As protein: CASSREAGSNYGYTF.

The genes are TRBV11-2 and TRBJ2-7; TRBD2 matches at 12 bases. The ends lost 5 bases at V and 5 bases at J; junction bases unmatched: 7. The CDR3 is 15 residues long. Germline V CDR1 and CDR2: SGHAT, FQNNGV. This chain's CDR3 is CASSPTSGRGNEQYF. DNA for the CDR3: TGTGCCAGCAGCCCGACTAGCGGGAGAGGCAACGAGCAGTACTTC.

The chain joins TRBV27 to TRBJ2-5, with TRBD1 as a possible D gene (5 bases). This CDR3 is 13 amino acids long. Germline-derived CDR1 and CDR2 are MNHEY and SMNVEV (reference sequence). The V end was cut by 4 bases, the J end by 5 bases, with 11 bases between. The CDR3 spells CASSSQVRETQYF. The CDR3 nucleotides read TGTGCCAGCAGTTCACAGGTTAGGGAGACCCAGTACTTC.

This chain links TRBV15 with TRBJ2-3, with 12 bases matching TRBD2. Trimming at V came to 2 bases and at J to 2 bases, leaving 8 bases not matched to a gene. This CDR3 is 18 amino acids long. CDR1 LNHNV and CDR2 YYDKDF come from the germline V gene (reference sequence). The CDR3 DNA follows: TGTGCCACCAGCAGATCCCGGACTAGCGGGATAATCACAGATACGCAGTATTTT. Its protein product is CATSRSRTSGIITDTQYF. Based on the CDR3 plus reference TRBV15 and TRBJ2-3, the full variable domain is DAMVIQNPRYQVTQFGKPVTLSCSQTLNHNVMYWYQQKSSQAPKLLFHYYDKDFNNEADTPDNFQSRRPNTSFCFLDIRSPGLGDTAMYLCATSRSRTSGIITDTQYFGPGTRLTVL.

The rearrangement uses TRBV21-1 and TRBJ1-2. TRBV21-1 is described as a pseudogene. This CDR3 is 16 amino acids long. CDR3 residues: CASSPREGQTNYGYTF. The CDR3 DNA reads TGTGCCAGCAGCCCACGGGAGGGGCAGACTAACTATGGCTACACCTTC.

The rearrangement joins TRBV28 to TRBJ1-4, with no clear D. The CDR3 extends over 14 amino acids. Germline V gene sequence: CDR1 MDHEN, CDR2 SYDVKM. V dropped 3 bases and J dropped 4 bases, with 9 bases sitting between them. The CDR3 region has the DNA TGTGCCAGCAGTTTGTGGCCGAATAATGAAAAACTGTTTTTT. This gives the protein CASSLWPNNEKLFF.

The J gene is TRBJ1-4, the V gene TRBV30; 9 nucleotides align to TRBD1. Trimming removed 6 bases from V and 6 bases from J; junction bases left unmatched: 11. The germline V gene has CDR1 GTSNPN and CDR2 SVGIG (reference sequence). The CDR3 loop spans 15 amino acids. As DNA, the CDR3 is TGTGCCTGTTCACAACAGGGGGCCTCTTATGAAAAACTGTTTTTT. Translated, it gives CACSQQGASYEKLFF.

The CDR3 region has the DNA TGTGCCAGCAGAAGGACAGGGGGATCAATGAGCTCCTACGAGCAGTACTTC. Its translation is CASRRTGGSMSSYEQYF. V and J are TRBV11-2 and TRBJ2-7, with 10 bases that match TRBD1. Germline loops: CDR1 SGHAT, CDR2 FQNNGV. Trimming cost V 6 bases and J 0 bases; bases outside gene matches: 11. The CDR3 extends over 17 amino acids.

This sequence joins TRBV18 and TRBJ1-3, with 9 bases identical to TRBD1. The CDR3 has 14 residues. Germline V gene sequence: CDR1 KGHSH, CDR2 LQKENI. The J segment lost 2 bases and the V segment lost 6 bases, leaving 2 bases of the junction unmatched. The CDR3, as DNA: TGTGCCAGCTCCACAGGGGGCCCTGGAAACACCATATATTTT. As protein: CASSTGGPGNTIYF.

The J gene is TRBJ2-1, the V gene TRBV5-8; 7 bases align to TRBD2. The CDR3 is 17 residues long. CDR1 and CDR2 (germline): SGHTS, YDEGEE. V lost 0 bases to trimming and J lost 4 bases; unmatched junction nucleotides: 10. CDR3 bases: TGTGCCAGCAGCTTGGCTGGCGGGAGTGTGCGGTACAATGAGCAGTTCTTC. Its protein product is CASSLAGGSVRYNEQFF.

This chain links TRBV19 with TRBJ1-2; tentative D call: TRBD1 (5 bases). CDR3 length equals 15 residues. The germline V gene encodes CDR1 LNHDA and CDR2 SQIVND (reference sequence). V lost 1 base and J 1 base, leaving 10 bases between the germline ends. The DNA of the CDR3 is TGTGCCAGTAGTATAGGGGGCAGAGTTAACTATGGCTACACCTTC. The encoded protein is CASSIGGRVNYGYTF.

The CDR3 loop is CASSSRGGAYNSPLHF. The CDR3 DNA sequence: TGTGCCAGCAGCTCAAGGGGAGGTGCCTATAATTCACCCCTCCACTTT. The rearrangement uses TRBV5-4 and TRBJ1-6; tentative D call: TRBD1 (5 bases). CDR3 length equals 16 residues. V lost 3 bases, J lost 2 bases, and 12 bases lay in between. Germline values: CDR1 SGHNT, CDR2 YYREEE (reference sequence).

The J gene is TRBJ2-3, the V gene TRBV14; 7 nucleotides line up with TRBD2. The CDR3 loop spans 15 amino acids. V shed 4 bases and J 0 bases; nucleotides not matched to a gene: 4. Germline CDR1 reads SGHDN; CDR2 reads FVKESK. As DNA, the CDR3 is TGTGCCAGCAGCCCCACGACTAGCAGCACAGATACGCAGTATTTT. It specifies CASSPTTSSTDTQYF.

This chain links TRBV11-2 with TRBJ2-3; tentatively, D is TRBD2 (5 bases). The CDR3 runs to 15 residues. Germline lookup yields CDR1 SGHAT and CDR2 FQNNGV. Deletions cut 2 bases from V and 1 base from J, with 10 bases between. The CDR3: CASSLTRTGTDTQYF. DNA for the CDR3: TGTGCCAGCAGCTTAACCCGGACTGGCACAGATACGCAGTATTTT.

V usage is TRBV28 and J usage is TRBJ1-2; D is unresolved. Germline assignment: CDR1 MDHEN and CDR2 SYDVKM. There are 15 residues in the CDR3. V shed 7 bases and J shed 2 bases, with 17 bases lying between them. The chain's CDR3 is CASTRFRFANYGYTF. The CDR3 DNA follows: TGTGCCAGCACCCGATTCAGGTTTGCCAACTATGGCTACACCTTC.

The CDR3 reads CASSSRTSGDAEQFF. The CDR3 DNA follows: TGTGCCAGCAGCTCACGGACTAGCGGGGATGCCGAGCAGTTCTTC. This chain uses TRBV5-4 with TRBJ2-1; 12 bases match TRBD2. Germline loops: CDR1 SGHNT, CDR2 YYREEE (reference sequence). The trim removed 3 bases at V and 10 bases at J, leaving 8 bases unmatched. CDR3 length equals 15 residues. Using reference TRBV5-4 and TRBJ2-1 for the parts outside the CDR3, the full variable domain is ETGVTQSPTHLIKTRGQQVTLRCSSQSGHNTVSWYQQALGQGPQFIFQYYREEENGRGNFPPRFSGLQFPNYSSELNVNALELDDSALYLCASSSRTSGDAEQFFGPGTRLTVL.

The rearrangement uses TRBV29-1 and TRBJ1-2; perhaps TRBD1 as D (6 bases). V was cut by 4 bases and J by 4 bases, with 13 bases left in between. The CDR3 totals 13 residues. Looked up from germline, CDR1 is SQVTM and CDR2 is ANQGSEA. CDR3 sequence reads: CSVGDDRFYGYTF. CDR3 bases: TGCAGCGTTGGGGACGACAGGTTCTATGGCTACACCTTC.

The gene calls are TRBV2 and TRBJ1-3; D remains ambiguous. CDR1 is SNHLY, CDR2 FYNNEI, per germline. The CDR3 covers 15 residues. The V end was cut by 3 bases, the J end by 0 bases, with 9 bases between. In DNA form, the CDR3 reads TGTGCCAGCAGTGATGTGGTTAGCTCTGGAAACACCATATATTTT. Its translation is CASSDVVSSGNTIYF.